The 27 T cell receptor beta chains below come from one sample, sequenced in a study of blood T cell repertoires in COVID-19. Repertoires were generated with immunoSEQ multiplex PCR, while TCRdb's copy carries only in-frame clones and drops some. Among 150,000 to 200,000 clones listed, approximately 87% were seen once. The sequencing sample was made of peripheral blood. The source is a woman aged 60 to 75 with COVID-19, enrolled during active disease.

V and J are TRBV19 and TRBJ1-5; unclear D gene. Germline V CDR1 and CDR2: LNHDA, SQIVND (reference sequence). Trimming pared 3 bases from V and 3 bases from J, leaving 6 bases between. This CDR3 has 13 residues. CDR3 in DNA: TGTGCCAGTAGTATCGGTTTCAATCAGCCCCAGCATTTT. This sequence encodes CASSIGFNQPQHF.

The CDR3, as DNA: TGTGCCAGCAGTTACCGGGACAGACCCTATGGCTACACCTTC. Protein sequence: CASSYRDRPYGYTF. The gene calls are TRBV6-2 or TRBV6-3 and TRBJ1-2, with 7 bases lining up with TRBD1. The CDR3 length is 14 residues. Germline CDR1 and CDR2: MNHEY and SVGEGT. V lost 2 bases to trimming and J lost 4 bases; unmatched junction nucleotides: 4.

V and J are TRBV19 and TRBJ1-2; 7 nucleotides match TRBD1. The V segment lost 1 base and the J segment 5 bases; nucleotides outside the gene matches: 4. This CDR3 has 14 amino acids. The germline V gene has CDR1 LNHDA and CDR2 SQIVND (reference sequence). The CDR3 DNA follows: TGTGCCAGTAGTATAGGACAGGGCCCGTATGGCTACACCTTC. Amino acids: CASSIGQGPYGYTF.

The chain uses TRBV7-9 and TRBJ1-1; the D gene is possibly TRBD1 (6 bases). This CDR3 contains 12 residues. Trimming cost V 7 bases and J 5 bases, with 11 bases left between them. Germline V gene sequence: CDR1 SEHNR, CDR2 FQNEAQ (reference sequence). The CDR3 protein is CASTRTETEAFF. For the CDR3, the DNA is TGTGCCAGCACCCGGACAGAAACTGAAGCTTTCTTT.

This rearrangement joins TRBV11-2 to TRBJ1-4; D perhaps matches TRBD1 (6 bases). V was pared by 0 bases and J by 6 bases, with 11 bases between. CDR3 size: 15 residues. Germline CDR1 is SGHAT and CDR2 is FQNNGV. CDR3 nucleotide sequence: TGTGCCAGCAGCTTAGAGGCAGGGGTGTATGAAAAACTGTTTTTT. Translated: CASSLEAGVYEKLFF.

CDR3 in DNA: TGTGCCAGCAGCACGACTCAGAACCCACGGGACAGGGCCTACGAGCAGTACTTC. This codes for CASSTTQNPRDRAYEQYF. The chain links TRBV21-1 to TRBJ2-7; the table's TRBD1 call for D was not verified on the DNA. TRBV21-1 is a pseudogene segment. This CDR3 is 18 amino acids long.

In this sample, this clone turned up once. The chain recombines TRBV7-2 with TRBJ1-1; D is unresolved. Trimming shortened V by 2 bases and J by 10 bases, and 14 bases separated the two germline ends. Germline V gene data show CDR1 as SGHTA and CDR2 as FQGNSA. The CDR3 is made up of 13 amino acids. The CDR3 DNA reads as TGTGCCAGCAGCTTAATCGGGAGGAACATAGCTTTCTTT. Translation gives CASSLIGRNIAFF. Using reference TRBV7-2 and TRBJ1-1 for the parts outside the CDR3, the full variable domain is GAGVSQSPSNKVTEKGKDVELRCDPISGHTALYWYRQSLGQGLEFLIYFQGNSAPDKSGLPSDRFSAERTGGSVSTLTIQRTQQEDSAVYLCASSLIGRNIAFFGQGTRLTVV.

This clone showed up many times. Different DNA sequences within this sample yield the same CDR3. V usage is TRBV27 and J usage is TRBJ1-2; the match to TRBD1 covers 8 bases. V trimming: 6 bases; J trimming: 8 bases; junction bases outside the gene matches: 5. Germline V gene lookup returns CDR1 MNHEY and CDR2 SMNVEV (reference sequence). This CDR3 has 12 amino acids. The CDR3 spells CASRDRVGGYTF. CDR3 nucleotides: TGTGCCAGCAGGGACAGGGTAGGCGGCTACACCTTC.

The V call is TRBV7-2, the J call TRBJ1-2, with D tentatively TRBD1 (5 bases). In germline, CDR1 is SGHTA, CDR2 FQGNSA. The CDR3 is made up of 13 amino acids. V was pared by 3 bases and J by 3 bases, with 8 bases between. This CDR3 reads CASSFGRDYGYTF. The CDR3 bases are TGTGCCAGCAGCTTTGGCAGGGACTATGGCTACACCTTC.

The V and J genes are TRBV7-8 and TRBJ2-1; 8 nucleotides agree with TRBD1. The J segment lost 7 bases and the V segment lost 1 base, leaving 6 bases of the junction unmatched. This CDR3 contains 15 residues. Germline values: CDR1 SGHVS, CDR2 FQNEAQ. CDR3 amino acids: CASSLGRGTGNEQFF. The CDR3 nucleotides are TGTGCCAGCAGCTTAGGTCGGGGGACAGGTAATGAGCAGTTCTTC. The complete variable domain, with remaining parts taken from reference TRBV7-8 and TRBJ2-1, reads GAGVSQSPRYKVAKRGQDVALRCDPISGHVSLFWYQQALGQGPEFLTYFQNEAQLDKSGLPSDRFFAERPEGSVSTLKIQRTQQEDSAVYLCASSLGRGTGNEQFFGPGTRLTVL.

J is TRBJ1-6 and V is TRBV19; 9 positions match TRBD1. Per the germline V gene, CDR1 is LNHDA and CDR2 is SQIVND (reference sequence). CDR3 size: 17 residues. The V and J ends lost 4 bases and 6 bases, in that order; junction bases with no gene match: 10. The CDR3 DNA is TGTGCCAGTAGTACTTCCGGGACAGGGATGGGTAATTCACCCCTCCACTTT. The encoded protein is CASSTSGTGMGNSPLHF.

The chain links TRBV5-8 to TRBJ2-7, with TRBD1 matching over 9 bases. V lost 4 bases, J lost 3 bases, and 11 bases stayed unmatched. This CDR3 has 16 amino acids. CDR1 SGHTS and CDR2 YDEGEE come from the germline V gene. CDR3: CASSRFPGQGSYEQYF. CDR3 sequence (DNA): TGTGCCAGCAGCAGATTCCCGGGACAGGGAAGCTACGAGCAGTACTTC.

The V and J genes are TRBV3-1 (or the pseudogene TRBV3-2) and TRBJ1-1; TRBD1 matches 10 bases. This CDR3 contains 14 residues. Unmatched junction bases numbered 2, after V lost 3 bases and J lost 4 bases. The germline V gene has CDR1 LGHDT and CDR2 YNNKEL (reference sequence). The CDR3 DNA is TGTGCCAGCAGCCAGACAGGGGGCACCACTGAAGCTTTCTTT. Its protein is CASSQTGGTTEAFF.

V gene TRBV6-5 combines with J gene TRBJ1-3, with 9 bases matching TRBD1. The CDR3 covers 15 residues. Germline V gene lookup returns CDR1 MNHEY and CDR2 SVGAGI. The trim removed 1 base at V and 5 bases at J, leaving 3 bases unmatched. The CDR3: CASSYFYRGRNTIYF. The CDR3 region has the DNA TGTGCCAGCAGTTACTTCTACAGGGGGCGAAACACCATATATTTT.

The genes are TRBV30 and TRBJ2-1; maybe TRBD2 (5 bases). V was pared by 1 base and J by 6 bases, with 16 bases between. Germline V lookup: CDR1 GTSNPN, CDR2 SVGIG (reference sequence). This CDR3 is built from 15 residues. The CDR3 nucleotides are TGTGCCTGGAGTGCTCGGATGGGAGCTGGCAATGAGCAGTTCTTC. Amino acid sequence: CAWSARMGAGNEQFF.

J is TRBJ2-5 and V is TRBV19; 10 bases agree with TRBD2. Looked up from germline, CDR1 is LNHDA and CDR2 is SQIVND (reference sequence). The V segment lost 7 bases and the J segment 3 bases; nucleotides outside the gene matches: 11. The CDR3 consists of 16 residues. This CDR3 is CASTPRSSGRKETQYF. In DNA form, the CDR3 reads TGTGCCAGTACCCCCAGGTCTAGCGGGAGAAAAGAGACCCAGTACTTC.

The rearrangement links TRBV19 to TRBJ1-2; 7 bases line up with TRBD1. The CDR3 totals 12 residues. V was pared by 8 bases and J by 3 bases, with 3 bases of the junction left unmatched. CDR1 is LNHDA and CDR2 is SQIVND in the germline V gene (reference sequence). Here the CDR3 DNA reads TGTGCCAGTCGAGACAGGGACTATGGCTACACCTTC. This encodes CASRDRDYGYTF.

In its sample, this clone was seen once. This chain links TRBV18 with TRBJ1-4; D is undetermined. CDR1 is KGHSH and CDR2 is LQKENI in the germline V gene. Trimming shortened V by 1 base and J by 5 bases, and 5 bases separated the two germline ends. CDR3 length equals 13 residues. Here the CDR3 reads CASSPRQNEKLFF. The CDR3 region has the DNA TGTGCCAGCTCACCACGGCAGAATGAAAAACTGTTTTTT. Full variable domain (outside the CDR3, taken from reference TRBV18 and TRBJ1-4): NAGVMQNPRHLVRRRGQEARLRCSPMKGHSHVYWYRQLPEEGLKFMVYLQKENIIDESGMPKERFSAEFPKEGPSILRIQQVVRGDSAAYFCASSPRQNEKLFFGSGTQLSVL.

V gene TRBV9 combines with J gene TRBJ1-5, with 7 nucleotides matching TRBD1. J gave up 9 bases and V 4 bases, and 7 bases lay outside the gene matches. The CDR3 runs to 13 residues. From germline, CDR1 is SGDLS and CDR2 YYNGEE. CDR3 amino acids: CASSRSDRLPQHF. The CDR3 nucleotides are TGTGCCAGCAGCAGATCGGACAGGCTGCCCCAGCATTTT.

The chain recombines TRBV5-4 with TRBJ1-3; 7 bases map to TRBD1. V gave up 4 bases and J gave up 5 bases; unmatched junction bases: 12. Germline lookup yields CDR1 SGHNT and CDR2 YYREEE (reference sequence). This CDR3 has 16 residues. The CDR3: CASSSRDSQTRNTIYF. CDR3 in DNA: TGTGCCAGCAGCAGTAGGGACAGTCAGACCCGAAACACCATATATTTT. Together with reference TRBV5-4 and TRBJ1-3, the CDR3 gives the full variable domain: ETGVTQSPTHLIKTRGQQVTLRCSSQSGHNTVSWYQQALGQGPQFIFQYYREEENGRGNFPPRFSGLQFPNYSSELNVNALELDDSALYLCASSSRDSQTRNTIYFGEGSWLTVV.

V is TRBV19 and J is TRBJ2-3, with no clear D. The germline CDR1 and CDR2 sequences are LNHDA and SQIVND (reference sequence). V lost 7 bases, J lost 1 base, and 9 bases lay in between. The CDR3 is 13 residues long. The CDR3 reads CASTPSGTDTQYF. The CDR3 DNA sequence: TGTGCCAGTACCCCGAGTGGCACAGATACGCAGTATTTT.

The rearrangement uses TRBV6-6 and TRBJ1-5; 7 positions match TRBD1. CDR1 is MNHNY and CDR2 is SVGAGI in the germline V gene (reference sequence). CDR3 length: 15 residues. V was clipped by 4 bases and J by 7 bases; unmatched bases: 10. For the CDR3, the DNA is TGTGCCAGCAGTTCCTACAGGGGTGGTTGGCAGCCCCAGCATTTT. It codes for CASSSYRGGWQPQHF.

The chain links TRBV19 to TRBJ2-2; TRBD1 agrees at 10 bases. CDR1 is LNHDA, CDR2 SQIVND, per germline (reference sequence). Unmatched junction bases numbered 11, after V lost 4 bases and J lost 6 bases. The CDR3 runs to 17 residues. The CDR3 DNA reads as TGTGCCAGTAGTAGACTCACCGGGACAGGGGTCTCCGGGGAGCTGTTTTTT. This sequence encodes CASSRLTGTGVSGELFF.

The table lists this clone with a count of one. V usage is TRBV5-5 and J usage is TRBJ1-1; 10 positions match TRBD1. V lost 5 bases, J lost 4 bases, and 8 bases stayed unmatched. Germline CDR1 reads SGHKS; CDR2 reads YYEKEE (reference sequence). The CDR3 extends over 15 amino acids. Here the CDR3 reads CASRLTGTGATEAFF. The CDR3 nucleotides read TGTGCCAGCAGACTTACCGGGACAGGGGCCACTGAAGCTTTCTTT.

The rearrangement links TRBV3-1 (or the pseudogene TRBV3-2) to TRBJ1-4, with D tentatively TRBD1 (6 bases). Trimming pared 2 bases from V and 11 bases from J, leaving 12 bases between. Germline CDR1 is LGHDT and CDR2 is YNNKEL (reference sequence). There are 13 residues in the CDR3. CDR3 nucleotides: TGTGCCAGCAGCCAAACAGGGCTAGGGAAACTGTTTTTT. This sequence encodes CASSQTGLGKLFF.

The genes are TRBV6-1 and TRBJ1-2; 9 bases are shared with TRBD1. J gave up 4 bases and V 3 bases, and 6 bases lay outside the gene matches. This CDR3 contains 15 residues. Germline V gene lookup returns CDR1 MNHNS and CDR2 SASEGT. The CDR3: CASSDLGQGSYGYTF. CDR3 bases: TGTGCCAGCAGTGACCTAGGACAGGGGAGCTATGGCTACACCTTC.

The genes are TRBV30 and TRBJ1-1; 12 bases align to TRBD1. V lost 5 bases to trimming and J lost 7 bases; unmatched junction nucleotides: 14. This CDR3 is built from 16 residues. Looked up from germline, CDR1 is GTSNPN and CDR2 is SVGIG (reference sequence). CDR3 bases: TGTGCCTGGGATAGGGACAGGGGGCCCTCGGGTGGTGAAGCTTTCTTT. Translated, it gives CAWDRDRGPSGGEAFF.